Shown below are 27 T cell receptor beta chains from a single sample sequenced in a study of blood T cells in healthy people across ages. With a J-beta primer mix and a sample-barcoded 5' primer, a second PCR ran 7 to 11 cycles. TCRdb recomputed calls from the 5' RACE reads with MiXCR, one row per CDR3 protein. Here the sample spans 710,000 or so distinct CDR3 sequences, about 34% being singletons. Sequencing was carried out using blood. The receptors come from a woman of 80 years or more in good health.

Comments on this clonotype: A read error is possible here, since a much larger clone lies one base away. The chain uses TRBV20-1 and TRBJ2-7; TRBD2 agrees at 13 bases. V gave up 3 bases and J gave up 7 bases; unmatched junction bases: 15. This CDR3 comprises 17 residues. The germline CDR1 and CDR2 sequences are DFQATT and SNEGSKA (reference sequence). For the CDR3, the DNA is TGCAGTGCTAGGGAAGGGACTAGCGGGGAGCTTTACAATGAGCAGTACTTC. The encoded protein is CSAREGTSGELYNEQYF.

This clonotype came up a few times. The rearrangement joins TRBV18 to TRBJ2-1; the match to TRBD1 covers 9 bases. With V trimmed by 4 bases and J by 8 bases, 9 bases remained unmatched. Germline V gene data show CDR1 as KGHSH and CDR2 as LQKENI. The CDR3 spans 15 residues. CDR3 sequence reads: CASSLGTGLGDEQFF. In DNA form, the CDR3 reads TGTGCCAGCTCACTCGGGACAGGGCTAGGCGATGAGCAGTTCTTC. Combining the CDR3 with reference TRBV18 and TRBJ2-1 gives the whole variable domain NAGVMQNPRHLVRRRGQEARLRCSPMKGHSHVYWYRQLPEEGLKFMVYLQKENIIDESGMPKERFSAEFPKEGPSILRIQQVVRGDSAAYFCASSLGTGLGDEQFFGPGTRLTVL.

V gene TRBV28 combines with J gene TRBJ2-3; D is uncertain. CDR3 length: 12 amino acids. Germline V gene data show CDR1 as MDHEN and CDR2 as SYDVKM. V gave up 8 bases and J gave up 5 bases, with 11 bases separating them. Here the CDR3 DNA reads TGTGCCAGCGGAACCCCTGAAGATACGCAGTATTTT. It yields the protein CASGTPEDTQYF. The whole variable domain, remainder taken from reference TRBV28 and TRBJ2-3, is DVKVTQSSRYLVKRTGEKVFLECVQDMDHENMFWYRQDPGLGLRLIYFSYDVKMKEKGDIPEGYSVSREKKERFSLILESASTNQTSMYLCASGTPEDTQYFGPGTRLTVL.

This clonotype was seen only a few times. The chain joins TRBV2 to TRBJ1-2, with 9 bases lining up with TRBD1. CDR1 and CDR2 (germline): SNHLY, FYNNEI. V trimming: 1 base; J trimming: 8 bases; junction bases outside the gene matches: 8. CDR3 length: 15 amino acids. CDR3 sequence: CASSEEGQGLGGYTF. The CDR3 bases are TGTGCCAGCAGTGAAGAGGGACAGGGACTAGGAGGCTACACCTTC.

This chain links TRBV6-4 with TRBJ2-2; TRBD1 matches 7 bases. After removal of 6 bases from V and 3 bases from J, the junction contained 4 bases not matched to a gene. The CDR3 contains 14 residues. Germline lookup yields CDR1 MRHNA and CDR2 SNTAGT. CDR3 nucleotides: TGTGCCAGCAGACAGGGGCACGACACCGGGGAGCTGTTTTTT. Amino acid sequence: CASRQGHDTGELFF.

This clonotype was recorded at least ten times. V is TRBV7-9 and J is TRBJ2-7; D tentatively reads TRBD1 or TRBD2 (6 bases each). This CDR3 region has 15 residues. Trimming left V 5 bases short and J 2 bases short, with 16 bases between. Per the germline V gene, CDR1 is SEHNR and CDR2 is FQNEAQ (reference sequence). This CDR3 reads CASSPRGAEPYEQYF. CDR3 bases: TGTGCCAGCAGCCCAAGGGGGGCTGAGCCCTACGAGCAGTACTTC.

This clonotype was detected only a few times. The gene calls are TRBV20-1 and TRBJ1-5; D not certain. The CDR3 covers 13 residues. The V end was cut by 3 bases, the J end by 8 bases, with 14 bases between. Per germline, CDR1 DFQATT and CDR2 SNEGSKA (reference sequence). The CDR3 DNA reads TGCAGTGCTAGGGACCCTAGCCTAGAGCCCCAGCATTTT. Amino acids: CSARDPSLEPQHF.

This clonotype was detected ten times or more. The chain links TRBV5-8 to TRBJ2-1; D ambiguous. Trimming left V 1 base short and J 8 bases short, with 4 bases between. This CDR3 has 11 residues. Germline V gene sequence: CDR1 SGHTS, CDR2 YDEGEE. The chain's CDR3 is CASSLSYEQFF. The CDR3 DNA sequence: TGTGCCAGCAGCTTGAGCTATGAGCAGTTCTTC.

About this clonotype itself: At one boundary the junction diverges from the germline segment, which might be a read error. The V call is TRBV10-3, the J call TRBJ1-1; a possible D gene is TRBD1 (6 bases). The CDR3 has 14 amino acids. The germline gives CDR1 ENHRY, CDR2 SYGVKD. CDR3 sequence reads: CAISNTGINTEAFF. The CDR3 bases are TGCGCCATCAGTAATACAGGGATAAACACTGAAGCTTTCTTT.

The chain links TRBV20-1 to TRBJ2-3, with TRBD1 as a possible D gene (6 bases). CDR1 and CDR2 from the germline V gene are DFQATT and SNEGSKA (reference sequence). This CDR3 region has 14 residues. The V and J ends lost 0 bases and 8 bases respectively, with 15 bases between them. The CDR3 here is CSARDPQGKGTQYF. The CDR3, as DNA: TGCAGTGCTAGAGATCCCCAGGGGAAGGGTACGCAGTATTTT.

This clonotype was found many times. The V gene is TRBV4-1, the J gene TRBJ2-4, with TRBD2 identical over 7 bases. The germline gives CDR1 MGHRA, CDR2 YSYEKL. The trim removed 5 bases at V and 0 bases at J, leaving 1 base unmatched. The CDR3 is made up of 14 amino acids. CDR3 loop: CASSSSGAKNIQYF. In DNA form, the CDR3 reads TGCGCCAGCAGCTCTAGCGGAGCCAAAAACATTCAGTACTTC.

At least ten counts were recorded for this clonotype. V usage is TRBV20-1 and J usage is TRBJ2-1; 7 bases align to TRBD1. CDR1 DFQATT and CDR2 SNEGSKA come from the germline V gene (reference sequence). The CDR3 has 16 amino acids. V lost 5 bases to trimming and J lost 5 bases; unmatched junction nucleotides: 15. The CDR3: CSAGGVSGQTNNEQFF. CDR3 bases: TGCAGTGCTGGGGGAGTTTCGGGACAGACAAACAATGAGCAGTTCTTC.

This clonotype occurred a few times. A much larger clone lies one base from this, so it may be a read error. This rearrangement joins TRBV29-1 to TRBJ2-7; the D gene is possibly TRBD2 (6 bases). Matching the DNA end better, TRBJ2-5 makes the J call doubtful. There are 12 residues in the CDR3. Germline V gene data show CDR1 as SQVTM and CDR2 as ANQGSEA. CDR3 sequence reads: CSVVRGWETQYF. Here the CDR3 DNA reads TGCAGCGTTGTCCGGGGGTGGGAGACCCAGTACTTC.

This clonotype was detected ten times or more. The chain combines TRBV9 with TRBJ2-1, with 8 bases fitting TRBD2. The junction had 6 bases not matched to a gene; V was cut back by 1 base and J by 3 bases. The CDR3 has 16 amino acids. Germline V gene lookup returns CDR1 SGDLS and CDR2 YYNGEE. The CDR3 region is CASSVTERGNYNEQFF. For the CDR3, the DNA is TGTGCCAGCAGCGTAACCGAGCGGGGGAACTACAATGAGCAGTTCTTC.

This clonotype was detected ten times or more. CDR3 loop: CSLGQGAFGYTF. CDR3 in DNA: TGCAGCCTGGGGCAGGGGGCTTTTGGCTACACCTTC. The chain joins TRBV20-1 to TRBJ1-2; 8 bases align to TRBD1. The CDR3 spans 12 residues. Germline V gene lookup returns CDR1 DFQATT and CDR2 SNEGSKA (reference sequence).

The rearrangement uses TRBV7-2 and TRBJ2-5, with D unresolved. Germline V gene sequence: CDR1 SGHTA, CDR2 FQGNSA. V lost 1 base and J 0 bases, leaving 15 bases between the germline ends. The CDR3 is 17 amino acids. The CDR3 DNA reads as TGTGCCAGCAGCTTAGTCTGGAACTCGTTGTACCAAGAGACCCAGTACTTC. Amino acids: CASSLVWNSLYQETQYF.

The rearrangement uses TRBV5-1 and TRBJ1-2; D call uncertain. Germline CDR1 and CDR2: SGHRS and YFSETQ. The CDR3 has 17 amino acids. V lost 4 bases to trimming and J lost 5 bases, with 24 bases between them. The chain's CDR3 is CASSPGPTVITRYGYTF. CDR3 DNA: TGCGCCAGCAGCCCCGGACCCACCGTGATCACGAGGTATGGCTACACCTTC.

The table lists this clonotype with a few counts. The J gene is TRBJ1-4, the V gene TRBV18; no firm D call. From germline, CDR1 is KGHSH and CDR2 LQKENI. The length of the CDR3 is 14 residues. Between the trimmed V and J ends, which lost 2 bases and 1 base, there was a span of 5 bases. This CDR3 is CASSPARTNEKLFF. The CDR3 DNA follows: TGTGCCAGCTCACCAGCGAGAACTAATGAAAAACTGTTTTTT.

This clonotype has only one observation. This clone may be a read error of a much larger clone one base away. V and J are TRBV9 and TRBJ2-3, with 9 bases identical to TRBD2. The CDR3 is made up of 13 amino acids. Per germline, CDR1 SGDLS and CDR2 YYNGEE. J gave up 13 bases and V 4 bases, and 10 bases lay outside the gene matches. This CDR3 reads CASSPRPCGGEYF. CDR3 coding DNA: TGTGCCAGCAGCCCCCGCCCCTGCGGGGGGGAGTATTTT.

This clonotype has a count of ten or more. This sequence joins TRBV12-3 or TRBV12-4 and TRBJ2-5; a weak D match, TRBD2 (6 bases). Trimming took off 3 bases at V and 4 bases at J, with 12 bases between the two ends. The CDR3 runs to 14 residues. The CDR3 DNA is TGTGCCAGCAGTTTGACGGGGGTCCCAGAGACCCAGTACTTC. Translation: CASSLTGVPETQYF.

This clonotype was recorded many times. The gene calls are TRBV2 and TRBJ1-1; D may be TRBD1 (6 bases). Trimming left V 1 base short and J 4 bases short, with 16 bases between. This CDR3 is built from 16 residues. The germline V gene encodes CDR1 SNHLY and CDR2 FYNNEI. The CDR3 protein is CASSEGVGGQSTEAFF. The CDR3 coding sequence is TGTGCCAGCAGTGAAGGGGTCGGGGGGCAGAGCACTGAAGCTTTCTTT.

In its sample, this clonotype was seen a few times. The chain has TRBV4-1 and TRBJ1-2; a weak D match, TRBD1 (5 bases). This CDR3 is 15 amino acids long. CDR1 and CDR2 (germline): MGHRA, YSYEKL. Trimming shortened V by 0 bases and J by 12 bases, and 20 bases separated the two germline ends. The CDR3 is CASSQEVRGVLSDTF. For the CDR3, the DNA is TGCGCCAGCAGCCAAGAAGTTCGGGGGGTCCTAAGCGACACCTTC.

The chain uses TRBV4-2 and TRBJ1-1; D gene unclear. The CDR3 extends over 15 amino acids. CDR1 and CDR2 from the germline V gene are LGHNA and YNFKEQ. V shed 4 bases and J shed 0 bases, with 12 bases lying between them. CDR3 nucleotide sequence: TGTGCCAGCAGCCTAAACCCCAACATGAACACTGAAGCTTTCTTT. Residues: CASSLNPNMNTEAFF.

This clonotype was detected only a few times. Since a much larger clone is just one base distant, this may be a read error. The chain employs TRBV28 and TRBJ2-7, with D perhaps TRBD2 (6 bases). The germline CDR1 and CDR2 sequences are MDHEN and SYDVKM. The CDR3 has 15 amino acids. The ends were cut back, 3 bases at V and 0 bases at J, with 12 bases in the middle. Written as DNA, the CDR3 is TGTGCCAGCAGTTTGAGCGGGCGGGTCTCCTACGAGCAGTACTTC. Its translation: CASSLSGRVSYEQYF. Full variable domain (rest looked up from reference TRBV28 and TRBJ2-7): DVKVTQSSRYLVKRTGEKVFLECVQDMDHENMFWYRQDPGLGLRLIYFSYDVKMKEKGDIPEGYSVSREKKERFSLILESASTNQTSMYLCASSLSGRVSYEQYFGPGTRLTVT.

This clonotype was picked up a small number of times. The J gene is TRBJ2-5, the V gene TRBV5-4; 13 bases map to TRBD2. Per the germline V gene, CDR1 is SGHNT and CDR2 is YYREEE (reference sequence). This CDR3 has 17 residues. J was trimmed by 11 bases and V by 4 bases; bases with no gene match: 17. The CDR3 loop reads CASSRGTSGAIYNEQYF. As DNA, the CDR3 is TGTGCCAGCAGCCGAGGGACTAGCGGGGCCATTTACAATGAGCAGTACTTC.

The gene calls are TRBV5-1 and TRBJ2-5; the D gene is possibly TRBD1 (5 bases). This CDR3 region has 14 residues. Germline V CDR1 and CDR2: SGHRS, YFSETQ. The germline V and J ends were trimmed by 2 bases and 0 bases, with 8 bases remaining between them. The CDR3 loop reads CASSFNRNQETQYF. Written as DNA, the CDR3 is TGCGCCAGCAGCTTTAACAGGAACCAAGAGACCCAGTACTTC.

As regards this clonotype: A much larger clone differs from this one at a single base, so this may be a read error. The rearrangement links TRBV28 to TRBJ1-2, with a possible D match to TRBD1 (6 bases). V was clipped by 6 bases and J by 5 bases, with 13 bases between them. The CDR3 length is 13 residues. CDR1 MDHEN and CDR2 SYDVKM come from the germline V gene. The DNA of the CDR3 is TGTGCCAGCAGGCTAGACAGGAGTTATGGCTACACCTTC. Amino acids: CASRLDRSYGYTF.